The source of this T cell receptor (beta chain) is a study of long-term antiretroviral therapy in people with HIV (dated by TCRdb to between 2021 and 2024). Regarding the complete study: Collection of the earliest samples took place about a decade ahead of the 2015 WHO recommendation for immediate ART, at a time when ART was typically delayed until CD4 counts fell. No cross-contamination during QIAcube processing was seen in test extractions of a monoclonal T-cell line run alongside roughly 35 polyclonal samples. Whether ART initiation and durable HIV suppression were associated with changes in peripheral blood TRB repertoire composition and diversity was tested in a retrospective serial study. Of the roughly 27 participants with HIV, approximately ten were female. From some 28 adults with confirmed HIV infection, the cohort provided approximately 190 cryopreserved PBMC samples, gathered serially across a mean of around 6 years (range 1-12). The full study reports these points: Inferences about post-ART repertoire changes are limited because no data were available on ART adherence, viral resistance or therapy changes. A significant increase in TRB diversity was found to be associated with ART initiation, although TRB diversity was observed to remain significantly below that of transplant donor controls even after long-term ART. Limited PBMC availability meant only the TCR beta chain was sequenced, without alpha chain pairing. The samples span the years 2004 to 2017, and the ART regimens used at that time may not be as effective as current regimens. Expanded TRB clones identified before ART initiation dominated the repertoire across all time points, though the dominance fluctuated and decreased in many PLHIV after ART. Compared with controls, HIV repertoires had narrower CDR3 length ranges, and the network structure pointed to an antigen-experienced repertoire that shifted only slightly toward naive after ART. Because pre-ART samples had limited cell numbers, unsorted PBMC were profiled rather than sorted CD4+ and CD8+ T cells.

The CDR3 has 12 amino acids, counting the end cysteine and phenylalanine. Just CDR3 DNA is preserved here, 36 bases in frame from base 1. CDR1 and CDR2 were assigned from the germline V gene (reference sequence) as LNHDA and SQIVND. For this clone: The target of this receptor is not known. A read error may account for a junction end that differs from germline.

The immunoSEQ hsTCRB v3.0 assay was used at survey level resolution to sequence the TRB variable region. A depth of roughly 35,000-55,000 T-cell genomes per sample was targeted for TRB sequencing. An Illumina MiSeq with a v3 150-cycle kit was used to sequence the pooled TRB libraries. The study's own analysis went as follows. Repertoire analysis was performed in R inside a reproducible Nextflow workflow that covered QC, data transformation and analysis. Custom analyses were implemented in LymphoSeq2, an R package for AIRR-Seq data exploration. A few samples that produced fewer than 5000 total TRB sequences were removed, so 190 or so HIV repertoires were analyzed. Among the 200 or so HIV repertoires that were kept, under 60 were collected before ART initiation and roughly 130 were collected after ART initiation. Repertoires were downsampled to 5000 TRB nucleotide sequences, with summary statistics averaged over 100 downsampling iterations. TRB sequences were retained for analysis only if CDR3 regions of at least seven amino acids were present. Two measures captured diversity: a Shannon entropy-derived clonality score and the Gini coefficient. Repertoire networks linked the top 5000 CDR3 amino acid sequences whenever two sequences differed by an edit distance of one. GLIPH2 predicted antigen specificity groups and MHC restriction for TRB CDR3 amino acid sequences. CDR3 amino acid sequences were matched against VDJdb and McPAS-TCR to flag known CMV, EBV, HIV or tissue antigen associations. Pre-ART, post-ART and control groups were compared with Wilcoxon signed-rank tests and Holm-Bonferroni correction. The immuneACCESS repertoire file appears here via TCRdb, limited to in-frame rearrangements. These files lack a portion of the clones; in checked studies, under half of the deficit traces to unresolved V genes, and the cause of the others is not known. That table gives V, J and clone size, and the DNA gave D and trimming. For this sample the table gives some 23,000 clones, of which almost 85% were detected only once. The ten largest clones take up 5% of the sample.

Inclusion was restricted to participants for whom at least one PBMC sample before ART initiation and at least two post-ART samples were available. Every participant with HIV received treatment in the United States of America. Before DNA extraction, cryopreserved samples of roughly 0.9-11 million PBMC were thawed and washed. At the time of the earliest PBMC sample, participants with HIV were aged between 23 and 54 years. PBMC samples from each participant spanned 1-4 timepoints before ART initiation and 2-8 timepoints after ART initiation, with a median of 7 samples. Serial HIV viral load, CD4+ T-cell count, ART history and demographic data were obtained for every participant. Using a Qiagen kit on a QIAcube, genomic DNA was extracted from unsorted PBMC, with samples processed in batches of 12.

The source of this sequence is a middle-aged man with HIV. Sample: unsorted PBMCs, taken 0.3 years after starting antiretroviral therapy. Here the chain combines TRBV19 and TRBJ2-7; no D gene is confidently identified. The CDR3: CACSTAWSEQYF. Here is the DNA: TGTGCCTGTAGTACAGCGTGGAGCGAGCAGTACTTC.